Below, 23 T cell receptor beta chains from the same sample are listed, as sequenced in a study of Ad26.COV2.S vaccination and SARS-CoV-2 variants. Indicated treatment: around 19 received Ad26.COV2.S at low or high dose, single or two shots; 5 received placebo; per-sample allocation not given. On day 63 after the first injection, vaccine and placebo recipients gave samples. Profiled with immunoSEQ multiplex PCR; TCRdb holds only in-frame clones, not every one. Here the sample spans hundreds of thousands of clones, more than 70% being singletons. The sequenced sample was peripheral blood, obtained in a trial of Ad26.COV2.S vaccine versus placebo. The receptors come from a person aged 18-60 years who received the Ad26.COV2.S COVID-19 vaccine or a placebo.

CDR3 in amino acids: CASSVGRPNTGELFF. DNA for the CDR3: TGTGCCAGCAGTGTGGGCAGGCCGAACACCGGGGAGCTGTTTTTT. V usage is TRBV2 and J usage is TRBJ2-2; D is ambiguous. With 4 bases removed from V and 0 bases from J, the gap between germline ends came to 9 bases. Germline values: CDR1 SNHLY, CDR2 FYNNEI. CDR3 length equals 15 residues. Full variable domain (missing parts from reference TRBV2 and TRBJ2-2): EPEVTQTPSHQVTQMGQEVILRCVPISNHLYFYWYRQILGQKVEFLVSFYNNEISEKSEIFDDQFSVERPDGSNFTLKIRSTKLEDSAMYFCASSVGRPNTGELFFGEGSRLTVL.

The CDR3 reads CASSLSGGSYNEQFF. The DNA for the CDR3 is TGTGCCAGCAGCTTATCTGGGGGCTCCTACAATGAGCAGTTCTTC. The chain combines TRBV7-6 with TRBJ2-1; D possibly matches TRBD1 or TRBD2 (5 bases each). V was pared by 2 bases and J by 0 bases, with 8 bases between. Per germline, CDR1 SGHVS and CDR2 FNYEAQ. The CDR3 runs to 15 residues.

The chain combines TRBV27 with TRBJ1-5; D is uncertain. CDR3 length: 13 amino acids. The V gene's germline CDR1 is MNHEY and CDR2 SMNVEV (reference sequence). V dropped 7 bases and J dropped 3 bases, with 10 bases sitting between them. CDR3 bases: TGTGCCAGCATTCGGAGTTCCAATCAGCCCCAGCATTTT. Amino acids: CASIRSSNQPQHF.

This sequence joins TRBV14 and TRBJ2-1, with 12 bases matching TRBD2. V gave up 4 bases and J gave up 5 bases; unmatched junction bases: 12. From germline, CDR1 is SGHDN and CDR2 FVKESK. The CDR3 is 18 amino acids. CDR3 in DNA: TGTGCCAGCAGCCTAGGACTAGCGGGACCGTATGGAAACAATGAGCAGTTCTTC. Amino acid sequence: CASSLGLAGPYGNNEQFF.

This clone appeared a single time. The genes are TRBV6-6 and TRBJ2-5; TRBD2 is a possible D gene (7 bases). The CDR3 length is 17 residues. The V end lost 5 bases, the J end lost 0 bases, and 19 bases lay between the germline ends. Looked up from germline, CDR1 is MNHNY and CDR2 is SVGAGI (reference sequence). CDR3: CASSPGGGHRYQETQYF. The CDR3 DNA reads TGTGCCAGCAGTCCCGGCGGGGGACATAGGTACCAAGAGACCCAGTACTTC.

J is TRBJ2-7 and V is TRBV24-1, with D possibly being TRBD2 (5 bases). The V gene lost 7 bases and the J gene lost 0 bases, with 15 bases spanning the gap. CDR3 length: 15 residues. Germline-derived CDR1 and CDR2 are KGHDR and SFDVKD. CDR3 bases: TGTGCCACCAGCCGGGGAACAACTAGCTCCTACGAGCAGTACTTC. Translating it yields CATSRGTTSSYEQYF.

V usage is TRBV7-6 and J usage is TRBJ2-1; D is uncertain. The CDR3 runs 13 residues. Per germline, CDR1 SGHVS and CDR2 FNYEAQ. V was shortened by 1 base and J by 7 bases, with 8 bases between the two germline ends. CDR3 nucleotide sequence: TGTGCCAGCAGCTTAGAGCCTGGGAATGAGCAGTTCTTC. Translation: CASSLEPGNEQFF.

The rearrangement joins TRBV5-1 to TRBJ1-6; the match to TRBD1 covers 8 bases. Germline lookup yields CDR1 SGHRS and CDR2 YFSETQ. This CDR3 region has 15 residues. Losses at the gene ends were 4 bases for V and 6 bases for J; bases not matched to a gene: 6. CDR3 residues: CASSHPGTGNSPLHF. The CDR3 region has the DNA TGCGCCAGCAGCCATCCCGGGACAGGTAATTCACCCCTCCACTTT.

Concerning this clone: Other DNA sequences from this sample encode an identical CDR3 as well. V and J are TRBV7-9 and TRBJ2-1; D is ambiguous. Trimming took 0 bases from V and 2 from J, leaving 2 bases between them. The CDR3 length is 13 residues. The germline V gene has CDR1 SEHNR and CDR2 FQNEAQ (reference sequence). Here the CDR3 DNA reads TGTGCCAGCAGCTTAGCCCCCTACAATGAGCAGTTCTTC. This encodes CASSLAPYNEQFF.

The J gene is TRBJ1-1, the V gene TRBV19, with a tentative D call TRBD1 (5 bases). V shed 2 bases and J shed 0 bases, with 7 bases lying between them. Germline CDR1 LNHDA, CDR2 SQIVND (reference sequence). The CDR3 has 14 residues. CDR3 amino acids: CASSIQGMNTEAFF. DNA for the CDR3: TGTGCCAGTAGTATACAGGGAATGAACACTGAAGCTTTCTTT.

The V gene is TRBV19, the J gene TRBJ1-2, with no clear D. CDR1 and CDR2 from the germline V gene are LNHDA and SQIVND (reference sequence). This CDR3 comprises 14 residues. Trimming shortened V by 5 bases and J by 8 bases, and 18 bases separated the two germline ends. The CDR3 DNA reads as TGTGCCAGTAGTCCCCGAGACCCGGTTCGGGGCTACACCTTC. It specifies CASSPRDPVRGYTF. Drawing the rest from reference TRBV19 and TRBJ1-2, the complete variable domain is DGGITQSPKYLFRKEGQNVTLSCEQNLNHDAMYWYRQDPGQGLRLIYYSQIVNDFQKGDIAEGYSVSREKKESFPLTVTSAQKNPTAFYLCASSPRDPVRGYTFGSGTRLTVV.

This clone was counted between two and nine times. The rearrangement joins TRBV5-1 to TRBJ2-7; TRBD1 aligns across 9 bases. From germline, CDR1 is SGHRS and CDR2 YFSETQ. The CDR3 runs to 15 residues. V lost 4 bases and J lost 0; bases outside the gene matches: 5. The CDR3 nucleotides are TGCGCCAGCAGCACGGGACAGGGCCTCTCCTACGAGCAGTACTTC. It specifies CASSTGQGLSYEQYF.

The gene calls are TRBV4-2 and TRBJ1-5; no reliable D call. The CDR3 runs 15 residues. V was trimmed by 5 bases and J by 0 bases, leaving 11 bases between them. Germline V gene lookup returns CDR1 LGHNA and CDR2 YNFKEQ. In DNA, the CDR3 is TGTGCCAGCAGCGAGACCCGTAATAGCAATCAGCCCCAGCATTTT. Amino acids: CASSETRNSNQPQHF.

This CDR3 reads CASNRRTGGRHTEAFF. CDR3 sequence (DNA): TGTGCCAGCAACCGGAGGACAGGGGGTCGGCACACTGAAGCTTTCTTT. The chain employs TRBV2 and TRBJ1-1, with TRBD1 matching over 10 bases. The CDR3 consists of 16 residues. From germline, CDR1 is SNHLY and CDR2 FYNNEI. Germline trimming cut 7 bases from V and 3 bases from J; bases unmatched to any gene: 11.

This clone showed up just a few times. The chain employs TRBV2 and TRBJ1-6, with D hard to call. The CDR3 sequence is 16 residues long. Trimming pared 3 bases from V and 7 bases from J, leaving 16 bases between. The germline V gene encodes CDR1 SNHLY and CDR2 FYNNEI. The DNA of the CDR3 is TGTGCCAGCAGTGATTTGGCATCCAAAAAGAATTCACCCCTCCACTTT. Protein: CASSDLASKKNSPLHF.

The chain joins TRBV3-1 (or the pseudogene TRBV3-2) to TRBJ2-2; a weak D match, TRBD1 (6 bases). CDR1 LGHDT and CDR2 YNNKEL come from the germline V gene (reference sequence). Trimming shortened V by 3 bases and J by 0 bases, and 8 bases separated the two germline ends. The CDR3 spans 15 residues. DNA of the CDR3: TGTGCCAGCAGCCACAGGGGATCGAACACCGGGGAGCTGTTTTTT. Its translation: CASSHRGSNTGELFF.

The chain carries TRBV19 and TRBJ2-7; tentatively, D is TRBD2 (5 bases). This CDR3 contains 14 residues. Trimming cost V 2 bases and J 3 bases, with 11 bases left between them. CDR1 is LNHDA, CDR2 SQIVND, per germline (reference sequence). CDR3 residues: CASSISQEDYEQYF. The CDR3 DNA reads as TGTGCCAGTAGTATATCCCAGGAGGACTACGAGCAGTACTTC.

This chain joins TRBV30 and TRBJ2-7; TRBD1 matches 9 bases. The CDR3 consists of 13 residues. The V segment lost 7 bases and the J segment 2 bases; nucleotides outside the gene matches: 6. Germline V CDR1 and CDR2: GTSNPN, SVGIG (reference sequence). The CDR3 nucleotides read TGTGCCTCTGGGACAGGGAGAACCTACGAGCAGTACTTC. Translation gives CASGTGRTYEQYF.

A note on this clone: The identical CDR3 is also encoded by other nucleotide sequences in the sample. The J gene is TRBJ2-7, the V gene TRBV30; 10 nucleotides align to TRBD1. Germline CDR1 reads GTSNPN; CDR2 reads SVGIG (reference sequence). The CDR3 extends over 12 amino acids. Trimming at V came to 2 bases and at J to 6 bases, leaving 1 base not matched to a gene. The CDR3: CAWSRQGAEQYF. CDR3 DNA sequence: TGTGCCTGGAGTAGACAGGGGGCCGAGCAGTACTTC.

The rearrangement links TRBV7-9 to TRBJ2-7; D is unclear. Germline CDR1 reads SEHNR; CDR2 reads FQNEAQ (reference sequence). The CDR3 is made up of 12 amino acids. The V end lost 5 bases, the J end lost 6 bases, and 11 bases lay between the germline ends. The CDR3 sequence is CASSPQNGEQYF. The CDR3 DNA reads TGTGCCAGCAGCCCCCAGAATGGCGAGCAGTACTTC.

The CDR3 spells CASRAGLQETQYF. The CDR3 DNA follows: TGTGCCAGCAGGGCAGGGCTTCAAGAGACCCAGTACTTC. V is TRBV6-5 and J is TRBJ2-5; D may be TRBD1 (5 bases). The germline gives CDR1 MNHEY, CDR2 SVGAGI. V lost 6 bases and J lost 2, with 10 bases in between. This CDR3 contains 13 residues.

CDR3 sequence (DNA): TGTGCCAGCAGCTTGACAGGGGCCACTTATGGCTACACCTTC. This translates into CASSLTGATYGYTF. The chain carries TRBV5-4 and TRBJ1-2, with 7 nucleotides matching TRBD1. Trimming removed 1 base from V and 5 bases from J; junction bases left unmatched: 5. CDR1 SGHNT and CDR2 YYREEE come from the germline V gene (reference sequence). The CDR3 is made up of 14 amino acids. Filled out from reference TRBV5-4 and TRBJ1-2, the complete variable domain reads ETGVTQSPTHLIKTRGQQVTLRCSSQSGHNTVSWYQQALGQGPQFIFQYYREEENGRGNFPPRFSGLQFPNYSSELNVNALELDDSALYLCASSLTGATYGYTFGSGTRLTVV.

This chain connects TRBV5-5 to TRBJ2-5, with 9 bases matching TRBD2. The V gene's germline CDR1 is SGHKS and CDR2 YYEKEE (reference sequence). The V segment lost 4 bases and the J segment 3 bases; nucleotides outside the gene matches: 7. The CDR3 totals 15 residues. CDR3 coding DNA: TGTGCCAGCAGCCCCTTGACTAGCGGAAAAGAGACCCAGTACTTC. Its protein product is CASSPLTSGKETQYF.